This T cell receptor beta chain was obtained from a study of OX40 agonist ivuxolimab in advanced cancers. Context from the whole study: Ivuxolimab, which targeted the costimulatory receptor OX40 (CD134), was an agonistic, fully human IgG2 monoclonal antibody. Intravenous ivuxolimab was administered to patients every 2 weeks at six dose levels: 0.01, 0.1, 0.3, 1.5, 3 and 10 mg/kg. Of the 50 to 55 dose-escalation patients, hepatocellular carcinoma was present in roughly 19, melanoma in around 15, renal cell carcinoma in 9 and head and neck cancer in 9. The dose-escalation cohort was around 84% male with a mean age of approximately 60 years, ranging from roughly 20 to 80. Patients were allowed to have had prior anti-PD-1, anti-PD-L1 or anti-CTLA-4 therapy, and less than 45% of the dose-escalation patients had previously received checkpoint inhibitors. Three dose-escalation patients achieved partial responses, one with hepatocellular carcinoma and two with cutaneous melanoma. The purpose of peripheral TCRbeta sequencing was to test whether ivuxolimab changed TCR sequence diversity and led to clonal T-cell expansion. The monotherapy dose-escalation portion (N of about 50 patients) of the phase I ivuxolimab trial is reported in the paper. Summary of the overall study and its limitations: Partial responders in the 0.1-3.0 mg/kg groups had among the lowest normalized peripheral clonal expansion, especially among CD8+ T cells. Antigen specificity was not determined for the clonally expanded peripheral T cells. At doses from 0.1 to 3.0 mg/kg, clonal expansion was seen in both CD4+ and CD8+ blood T cells between baseline and week 6. After ivuxolimab, more expanded clones were found on average in CD8+ T cells than in CD4+ T cells. Low levels of normalized T-cell clonal expansion were also seen in some patients who did not respond.

The trial excluded patients who had a history of autoimmune disease or who were on systemic immunosuppression. In every dose cohort, peripheral blood was drawn for TCR sequencing at baseline, cycle 4 day 1, and cycle 7 day 1. Samples came from an open-label, multicenter, first-in-human phase I dose-escalation trial of ivuxolimab. Adults with locally advanced or metastatic melanoma, renal cell, hepatocellular, or head and neck squamous cell carcinoma were enrolled in the trial. Before TCR sequencing, CD4+ T cells and CD8+ T cells were sorted from peripheral blood as separate populations. To sequence the TCRbeta CDR3 region, genomic DNA was isolated from the sorted cells. The immunoSEQ Assay was used for sequencing of TCRbeta CDR3 regions. The immuneACCESS repertoire file appears here via TCRdb, limited to in-frame rearrangements. These files lack a portion of the clones; in checked studies, under half of the deficit traces to unresolved V genes, and the cause of the others is not known. For this sample the table gives fewer than 15,000 clones, of which 70% to 80% were detected only once. The top ten constitute under 40% of the sample.

Points on this clone: It has no known antigen specificity. Per-nucleotide qualities are absent, and no much larger clonotype sits a single base away.

For this chain, trimming is 4 bases at the V end and 4 bases at the J end, and the number of junction bases without a gene match is 13. Reading from cysteine to phenylalanine, the CDR3 counts 17 amino acids. The retained sequence is limited to the CDR3, 51 bases, with the frame set at the first base. From a lookup of the germline V gene, CDR1 and CDR2 are SGDLS and YYNGEE. Sequenced material: CD4+ or CD8+ T cells sorted from blood, taken in a trial of the OX40 agonist ivuxolimab. The chain is assembled from TRBV9 and TRBJ2-2, with 7 middle bases fitting TRBD1. This TCR was sampled from an adult with an advanced solid tumor such as melanoma, head and neck, liver or kidney cancer. The DNA sequence reads TGTGCCAGCAGCTCCGACAGGGCGAAGGGCATCACCGGGGAGCTGTTTTTT. This codes for CASSSDRAKGITGELFF. This CDR3, with the reference TRBV9 and TRBJ2-2 proteins standing in past its ends, gives the full variable domain DSGVTQTPKHLITATGQRVTLRCSPRSGDLSVYWYQQSLDQGLQFLIQYYNGEERAKGNILERFSAQQFPDLHSELNLSSLELGDSALYFCASSSDRAKGITGELFFGEGSRLTVL.